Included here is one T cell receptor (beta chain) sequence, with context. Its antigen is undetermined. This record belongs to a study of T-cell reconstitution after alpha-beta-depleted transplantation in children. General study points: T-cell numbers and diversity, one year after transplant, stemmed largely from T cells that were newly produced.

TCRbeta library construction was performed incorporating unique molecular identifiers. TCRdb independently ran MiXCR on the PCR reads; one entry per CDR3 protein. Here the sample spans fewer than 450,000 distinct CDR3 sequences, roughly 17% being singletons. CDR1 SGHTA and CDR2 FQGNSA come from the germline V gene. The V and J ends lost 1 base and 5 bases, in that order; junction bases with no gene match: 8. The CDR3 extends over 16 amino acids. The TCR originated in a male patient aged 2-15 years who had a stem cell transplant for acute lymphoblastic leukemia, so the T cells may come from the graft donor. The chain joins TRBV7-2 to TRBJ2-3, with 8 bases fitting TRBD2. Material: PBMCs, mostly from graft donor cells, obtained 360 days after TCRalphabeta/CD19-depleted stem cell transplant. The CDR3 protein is CASSLVPAGAEDTQYF. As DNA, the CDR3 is TGTGCCAGCAGCTTAGTGCCAGCGGGAGCGGAAGATACGCAGTATTTT.